This section outlines one T cell receptor (beta chain) sequence together with its context. No cognate antigen has been identified for it. The sample holds no much larger clone one base away, and base qualities are not on file. Libraries were built with the immunoSEQ multiplex PCR assay. A mixture of 60 forward primers for TCR Vbeta segments and 13 reverse primers for TCR Jbeta segments was used in the multiplex PCR. The CDR3 region of rearranged TCR beta genes was amplified from genomic DNA by a multiplex PCR assay. The amplified TCR beta libraries were sequenced on the Illumina HiSeq System as 87-base-pair reads. Processing in the source paper ran as follows. In a later analysis, tens of millions of unique TCR beta chains were counted across the 500 to 850 repertoires, and roughly 11 million of these chains were shared by at least two donors. To remove PCR and sequencing errors, raw reads were error-corrected and collapsed into unique sequences using a nearest-neighbor algorithm that merged closely related sequences. CDR3 sequences were aligned to IMGT reference sequences to assign V, D and J gene segments. Each retained sequence needed at least a six-nucleotide match to both a V gene segment and a J gene segment. Rearrangements were called productive when the CDR3 lacked stop codons and stayed in frame with V and J; all others were non-productive. Following IMGT convention, CDR3 was defined as the stretch from the second conserved V-encoded cysteine up to the conserved J-encoded phenylalanine. Sequences without an unambiguous match to a single V gene segment were excluded from the earlier analysis of about 630 of the donors. In an earlier analysis of approximately 610 of the donors, V segments were called functional above 56.7% productive rearrangements and were called segregating when the between-donor standard deviation exceeded 5%. A statistical classification framework was developed to diagnose cytomegalovirus status using the catalog of TCR beta chain sequences. In a later analysis, TCR nucleotide sequences were compared against IMGT/GENE-DB human TR gene sequences so that V and J genes could be assigned. In a later analysis, CDR3 sequences and most-parsimonious VDJ recombination scenarios were assigned using the TCRdist pipeline. A later analysis defined each TCR beta chain by its CDR3 amino acid sequence plus V-gene family, and excluded reads lacking a unique V-gene family. To address suspected cross-contamination and a sequencing artifact, a later analysis removed approximately 600 highly shared, low-generation-probability nucleotide sequences. A later analysis calculated a clonal expansion index for each public chain from normalized within-repertoire ranks of inferred template counts. Generation probabilities in a later analysis came from a VDJ recombination model fitted to out-of-frame rearrangements, and those results were checked against IGoR. In a later analysis, TCR-TCR, TCR-HLA and TCR-CMV co-occurrence was scored with hypergeometric tests, and a repertoire-size bias correction was applied to TCR pairs. False discovery rates were estimated in a later analysis by permuting HLA or CMV assignments 20 times. In a later analysis, co-occurring TCRs were grouped with DBSCAN, and TCRdist sequence similarity was added when clustering was performed within HLA-allele-positive subsets. Co-occurrence clustering excluded repertoires with fewer than 30,000 or more than 120,000 public chains, plus five with anomalous nucleotide sharing. TCRdb took over this immuneACCESS table, retaining in-frame rearrangements with V and J assigned. Such tables are incomplete; in checked studies, under half of the missing clones stem from an unresolved V gene, and the remainder is unexplained. The DNA gave D and trimming, while V, J and clone size come from that table. The sample table contains around 130,000 clones; only one count was recorded for about 83% of them. The ten largest clonotypes hold around 1.3% of the sample.

This specimen comes from a study of cytomegalovirus exposure and HLA in healthy donors (dated by TCRdb to 2017 to 2019). Describing the broader study: An earlier analysis of some 600 of the donors reported approximately 280 Gb of sequence data and about 120 million unique TCR beta sequences obtained from 150 million to 200 million T cells. About 280 gigabases of sequencing data and tens of millions of unique TCR sequences made up an early release that covered approximately 650 HLA-typed donors. Using immunosequencing, the study profiled T cell repertoires from about 650 subjects and related those repertoires to cytomegalovirus serostatus. To predict cytomegalovirus infection status, the study brought together high-throughput TCR immunosequencing, statistical association of individual TCRs with disease status, and machine learning. Genome-wide SNP genotypes for about three fifths of the 666 donors were used in a later genetic analysis, which treated that subset as a discovery cohort. Of the 300 to 450 genotyped donors, 75% to 85% were placed in the genetic ancestry cluster associated with self-reported Caucasian donors. On average, 235,054 unique TCR beta nucleotide sequences were sequenced per donor among a few hundred genotyped donors of the cohort, with 15% to 20% of those sequences being non-productive. The number of donors typed differed by locus, with about 629-640 for A, B, C, DRB1 and DQB1, over 500 for DQA1, 600 to 610 for DPA1, and some 470 for DPB1. To decide whether each TCR beta V gene segment behaved as functional or pseudogenic, an earlier analysis of approximately 600 of the donors relied on high-throughput TCR beta sequencing. Besides the first cohort of approximately 710 subjects, a separate validation cohort made up of roughly 130 different subjects was used. Donor age, sex, ethnicity and CMV serostatus were collected together with the repertoire data. The study was designed to test whether signatures of past pathogen exposure could be identified by cataloging public T cell receptors. Class I and class II HLA loci were covered by the typing at four-digit resolution. To study patterns of TCR occurrence, a later analysis re-analyzed previously published TCR beta repertoires from 666 donors and added high-resolution HLA genotyping. Four or five DR-DQ haplotypes were handled as single units for association and clustering because linkage in the cohort was strong. All discovery cohort repertoires had been generated on a single sequencing platform. Rather than using new phenotypic data, the later analysis identified candidate immune exposures from TCR beta sequences and from how often those sequences occurred across donors. The investigation overall reported the following: Strong co-occurrence of HLA alleles, especially DR and DQ, made assigning TCR associations to individual alleles difficult. According to a later analysis, TCR association rates differed among HLA loci, with DRB1 alleles showing the most associated TCRs and HLA-C alleles showing the fewest. In this cohort, only TCR beta chains were sequenced, and detectable features were limited by the absence of alpha or paired-chain data. The authors suggested that the approach could potentially be generalized to other disease states and immunological phenotypes. Three of the identified cytomegalovirus-associated TCR beta chains were confirmed in vitro to be specific for cytomegalovirus antigens. An association between a missense DCLRE1C variant and V-gene and J-gene trimming of TCR beta chains was found in a later genetic analysis and replicated in an independent cohort. Correlated functional status among segregating V segments might be attributable to linkage disequilibrium, but an unknown experimental factor could not be ruled out. The only immune exposure information available for the cohort was CMV serostatus. Some IMGT-functional V segments, including TRBV6-2 and TRBV6-3, could not be distinguished by the 87-base-pair reads and were therefore excluded. In an earlier analysis of more than 450 of the donors, most TCR beta V segments were observed in productive rearrangements about 87% or about 30% of the time, broadly matching IMGT annotations. Presence/absence analyses assumed roughly uniform sequencing depth across donors, an assumption that may not hold. A cluster of highly shared sequence variants was judged likely to be a technical artifact of the sequencing pipeline. In a later analysis, about 16,000 TCR beta sequences were associated with specific HLA alleles at a false discovery rate of 0.05. Across donors, most TCR sequences were observed very rarely, whereas some public TCRs were present in many individuals. A further reported finding was that TCR beta sequences accurately predicted the HLA-A and HLA-B alleles for most subjects in the first cohort. A later analysis found that HLA-associated TCR beta chains were more clonally expanded and had lower generation probabilities than equally common non-associated chains. In a later genetic analysis, fewer N-insertions in productive TCRs were reported among donors in an Asian-associated ancestry cluster than the roughly 640-donor mean. In the study, around 160 TCR beta chains were listed as associated with cytomegalovirus. According to a later analysis, most CMV-associated TCR beta chains appeared to be HLA-restricted, and the HLA associations seemed to be driven largely by CMV exposure. Because some donors lacked HLA typing at each locus, the association tests relied only on the typed subset. Several of the top co-occurrence clusters appeared to be linked to parvovirus B19, influenza, CMV and Epstein-Barr virus, according to a later analysis. The classifier was reported to diagnose cytomegalovirus status with high specificity and sensitivity in both the original and validation cohorts. Because counts were too low, some 16 rarely observed V segments, including chromosome 9 orphons, were excluded from the earlier analysis of about 500 of the donors.

V is pruned by 4 bases and J by 4 bases, leaving 7 bases of the junction without a gene match. CDR1 MNHNS and CDR2 SASEGT are derived from the germline V gene. The cysteine opens and the phenylalanine closes a CDR3 of 16 amino acids. The entry retains the CDR3 DNA only, 48 bases that are in frame from base 1. The cohort was made up of roughly 670 healthy bone marrow donors. Cohort members were all nominally healthy when sampled, although unrecorded immune exposures were likely present. The donor tested CMV seronegative and was one of the 352 seronegative cohort members. A peripheral blood sample was provided by each donor, and peripheral blood mononuclear cells were used for TCR beta sequencing. Genomic DNA was extracted from the blood cell samples with the Qiagen DNeasy Blood Extraction Kit.

Here the chain combines TRBV6-1 and TRBJ2-5; 12 central nucleotides agree with TRBD2. The receptor was derived from a girl aged 2 to 10 in good health and CMV-seronegative. Sequenced sample: PBMCs. The DNA sequence is given as TGTGCCAGCAGTGGCAGGACTAGCGGGGCGGGAGAGACCCAGTACTTC. It is translated as CASSGRTSGAGETQYF.